This entry lists 12 T cell receptor beta chains sequenced from one sample in a study of CD8 T cells in ankylosing spondylitis. Broader study findings: Blood of patients with ankylosing spondylitis appeared to be characterized by a TCR beta motif of eight highly homologous variants.

Each CDR3 protein is one row after TCRdb ran MiXCR on the 5' RACE reads. In the table there are more than 400,000 distinct CDR3 sequences, approximately 5.3% of which are singletons. Their antigens are not known. Sequenced input: blood, either unsorted or a sorted T cell fraction (not recorded which). The receptors originated from a male donor with ankylosing spondylitis.

In its sample, this clonotype was seen many times. The rearrangement uses TRBV27 and TRBJ1-2; D unclear. V was pared by 4 bases and J by 0 bases, with 9 bases between. Germline-derived CDR1 and CDR2 are MNHEY and SMNVEV (reference sequence). The CDR3 is 14 amino acids. CDR3: CASSSGRANYGYTF. CDR3 sequence (DNA): TGTGCCAGCAGTTCCGGCAGAGCTAACTATGGCTACACCTTC.

This clonotype was seen ten or more times. The V call is TRBV7-6, the J call TRBJ2-7, with D uncertain. The CDR3 runs 13 residues. The V and J ends lost 3 bases and 8 bases respectively, with 14 bases between them. Germline lookup yields CDR1 SGHVS and CDR2 FNYEAQ. CDR3 sequence: CASSLGSVMKQYF. Written as DNA, the CDR3 is TGTGCCAGCAGCTTGGGCTCCGTCATGAAGCAGTACTTC.

The chain couples TRBV7-9 to TRBJ2-1; maybe TRBD2 (5 bases). The V gene lost 5 bases and the J gene lost 8 bases, with 22 bases spanning the gap. CDR1 SEHNR and CDR2 FQNEAQ come from the germline V gene (reference sequence). The CDR3 extends over 16 amino acids. The chain's CDR3 is CASSPRGRYIDDEQFF. The CDR3 DNA follows: TGTGCCAGCAGCCCCCGGGGAAGGTATATCGACGATGAGCAGTTCTTC. Variable domain in full (rest from reference TRBV7-9 and TRBJ2-1): DTGVSQNPRHKITKRGQNVTFRCDPISEHNRLYWYRQTLGQGPEFLTYFQNEAQLEKSRLLSDRFSAERPKGSFSTLEIQRTEQGDSAMYLCASSPRGRYIDDEQFFGPGTRLTVL.

This clonotype was seen many times. The chain uses TRBV4-2 and TRBJ1-1; TRBD1 is a possible D gene (5 bases). V shed 5 bases and J shed 0 bases, with 10 bases lying between them. Germline CDR1 and CDR2: LGHNA and YNFKEQ. CDR3 length: 14 amino acids. The CDR3 region is CASSVRQMNTEAFF. CDR3 bases: TGTGCCAGCAGCGTTCGACAGATGAACACTGAAGCTTTCTTT.

At least ten counts were recorded for this clonotype. The chain links TRBV6-2 or TRBV6-3 to TRBJ2-3; no clear D. This CDR3 is 16 amino acids long. The V and J ends lost 0 bases and 2 bases respectively, with 12 bases between them. CDR1 and CDR2 from the germline V gene are MNHEY and SVGEGT. As DNA, the CDR3 is TGTGCCAGCAGTTACTCGAGTACAGATTACACAGATACGCAGTATTTT. It codes for CASSYSSTDYTDTQYF.

This clonotype was seen ten or more times. This rearrangement joins TRBV10-3 to TRBJ2-2, with D unclear. Germline assignment: CDR1 ENHRY and CDR2 SYGVKD. V was trimmed by 4 bases and J by 6 bases, leaving 9 bases between them. The CDR3 is 13 amino acids. The CDR3 DNA is TGTGCCATCAGTGTTGAAGGGTCCGGGGAGCTGTTTTTT. Protein sequence: CAISVEGSGELFF.

This clonotype was seen at least ten times. V is TRBV7-8 and J is TRBJ1-1; D is uncertain. This CDR3 has 15 residues. The V and J ends lost 2 bases and 1 base respectively, with 11 bases between them. Germline CDR1 and CDR2: SGHVS and FQNEAQ. The CDR3 coding sequence is TGTGCCAGCAGCTTAACCAGACGGACGAACACTGAAGCTTTCTTT. Protein: CASSLTRRTNTEAFF. The full variable domain, its missing parts supplied by reference TRBV7-8 and TRBJ1-1, is GAGVSQSPRYKVAKRGQDVALRCDPISGHVSLFWYQQALGQGPEFLTYFQNEAQLDKSGLPSDRFFAERPEGSVSTLKIQRTQQEDSAVYLCASSLTRRTNTEAFFGQGTRLTVV.

In its sample, this clonotype was seen many times. This rearrangement joins TRBV20-1 to TRBJ2-1; no definite D call. Trimming left V 5 bases short and J 8 bases short, with 19 bases between. The CDR3 contains 14 residues. Germline-derived CDR1 and CDR2 are DFQATT and SNEGSKA (reference sequence). This CDR3 is CSARQTPPADEQFF. In nucleotides, the CDR3 is TGCAGTGCTCGACAAACCCCCCCAGCCGATGAGCAGTTCTTC.

This clonotype was seen ten or more times. The chain recombines TRBV7-2 with TRBJ2-7, with D perhaps assigned TRBD1 or TRBD2 (5 bases each). The CDR3 loop spans 15 amino acids. With 5 bases removed from V and 0 bases from J, the gap between germline ends came to 14 bases. Germline V gene data show CDR1 as SGHTA and CDR2 as FQGNSA. The CDR3 DNA is TGTGCCAGCAGCCTGCACAGGAGGAGCTCCTACGAGCAGTACTTC. Protein sequence: CASSLHRRSSYEQYF.

This clonotype was seen repeatedly, ten times or more. J is TRBJ2-4 and V is TRBV4-2; 7 bases match TRBD2. Losses at the gene ends were 0 bases for V and 3 bases for J; bases not matched to a gene: 2. The CDR3 is 15 residues long. Germline V gene lookup returns CDR1 LGHNA and CDR2 YNFKEQ. The chain's CDR3 is CASSQDRGDKNIQYF. In DNA, the CDR3 is TGTGCCAGCAGCCAAGATCGGGGGGACAAAAACATTCAGTACTTC.

This clonotype was seen ten or more times. The chain combines TRBV10-3 with TRBJ1-6; D unclear. Trimming left V 3 bases short and J 10 bases short, with 10 bases between. The CDR3 is made up of 13 amino acids. Germline V CDR1 and CDR2: ENHRY, SYGVKD. The CDR3 protein is CAISERPRSPLHF. The CDR3 nucleotides read TGTGCCATCAGTGAAAGGCCGCGGTCACCCCTCCACTTT.

This clonotype showed up many times. The chain combines TRBV7-9 with TRBJ2-1; D ambiguous. The CDR3 is 13 amino acids. Trimming shortened V by 0 bases and J by 8 bases, and 8 bases separated the two germline ends. The germline CDR1 and CDR2 sequences are SEHNR and FQNEAQ (reference sequence). This CDR3 is CASSLALSDEQFF. CDR3 coding DNA: TGTGCCAGCAGCTTAGCGCTAAGCGATGAGCAGTTCTTC.